This record looks at one T cell receptor beta chain sequence and its context. Its antigen remains unidentified. Alongside a J-beta primer mix, a sample-barcoded 5' primer served in a second PCR lasting about 7 to 12 cycles. TCRdb called the 5' RACE reads again in MiXCR, with one record for every CDR3 protein. Of over 1.5 million distinct CDR3 sequences listed, 49% were seen once; the top ten hold roughly 2.1%. This sample was included in a study of blood T cells in healthy people across ages. Study-level results: Estimates of diversity drawn from one million T cells were considered underestimates. Greater diversity and more naive CD4+ cells were seen in long-lived donors than in aged donors. Not knowing donor CMV status may have confounded expanded clonotype changes.

Trimming stripped 0 bases from V and 3 bases from J, with 14 bases between. CDR3 size: 16 residues. Germline V gives CDR1 LGHDT, CDR2 YNNKEL (reference sequence). Total RNA extracted from each sample amounted to at least 5 micrograms. Sequencing input: blood. The gene calls are TRBV3-1 and TRBJ1-2; D remains ambiguous. The origin of this receptor is a woman aged 40 to 50 in good health. CDR3 in DNA: TGTGCCAGCAGCCAAGAAAGGGATGCAGATCACTATGGCTACACCTTC. This codes for CASSQERDADHYGYTF.